This entry describes one T cell receptor beta chain. The entry originates in a study of T cell changes during pregnancy in multiple sclerosis. The V gene lost 4 bases and the J gene lost 2 bases, with 12 bases spanning the gap. The V gene's germline CDR1 is WNHNN and CDR2 SYGVQD (reference sequence). The CDR3 extends over 14 amino acids. Clones were read by immunoSEQ multiplex PCR, and TCRdb kept only the in-frame ones, dropping some. The sample has approximately 85,000 clones; 85% to 95% are singletons. This clonotype originated in a female donor with multiple sclerosis, enrolled in a pregnancy study. The sample in question was peripheral blood, obtained in the third trimester of pregnancy. The chain links TRBV10-1 to TRBJ2-7, with D possibly being TRBD1 (5 bases). The CDR3 sequence: CASSVGQVAYEQYF. For the CDR3, the DNA is TGCGCCAGCAGTGTTGGACAAGTAGCCTACGAGCAGTACTTC.